The next 5 T cell receptor beta chains were all read from a single sample in a study of blood T cell repertoires in COVID-19. Sequencing used immunoSEQ multiplex PCR; TCRdb keeps in-frame clones, though not all of them. The sample contains 160,000 or so clones, approximately 81% of which appear only once. Sequenced: peripheral blood. Every receptor here comes from a man aged 40-55 years with acute or convalescent COVID-19.

The chain uses TRBV27 and TRBJ2-7, with a weak D call TRBD1 (6 bases). The CDR3 extends over 17 amino acids. Germline V CDR1 and CDR2: MNHEY, SMNVEV (reference sequence). V was trimmed by 4 bases and J by 1 base, leaving 20 bases between them. The chain's CDR3 is CASSSPGTGPRSYEQYF. The CDR3 DNA reads TGTGCCAGCAGTTCTCCCGGAACAGGGCCAAGATCCTACGAGCAGTACTTC.

CDR3 nucleotide sequence: TGCGCCAGCAGCTTTACGACAGGTTCCTACGAGCAGTACTTC. Protein product: CASSFTTGSYEQYF. This chain joins TRBV5-1 and TRBJ2-7, with a weak D call TRBD1 (6 bases). The CDR3 is 14 residues long. The V gene's germline CDR1 is SGHRS and CDR2 YFSETQ. V lost 2 bases and J lost 1, with 10 bases in between.

The CDR3 here is CASSSLIPGLSSYNEQFF. CDR3 sequence (DNA): TGTGCCAGCAGCTCTCTCATCCCAGGGTTGAGCTCCTACAATGAGCAGTTCTTC. The chain uses TRBV7-9 and TRBJ2-1; a weak D match, TRBD1 (5 bases). This CDR3 is built from 18 residues. V lost 4 bases to trimming and J lost 0 bases, with 19 bases between them. The germline CDR1 and CDR2 sequences are SEHNR and FQNEAQ (reference sequence). The full variable domain, in which reference TRBV7-9 and TRBJ2-1 provide the parts outside the CDR3, is DTGVSQNPRHKITKRGQNVTFRCDPISEHNRLYWYRQTLGQGPEFLTYFQNEAQLEKSRLLSDRFSAERPKGSFSTLEIQRTEQGDSAMYLCASSSLIPGLSSYNEQFFGPGTRLTVL.

J is TRBJ2-7 and V is TRBV29-1, with 9 bases that match TRBD1. The V and J ends lost 7 bases and 6 bases, in that order; junction bases with no gene match: 10. In germline, CDR1 is SQVTM, CDR2 ANQGSEA. This CDR3 comprises 13 residues. Written as DNA, the CDR3 is TGCAGCGCCAGCAGGGACAGGGTGGCCGAGCAGTACTTC. As protein: CSASRDRVAEQYF.

In this sample, this clone turned up once. This chain uses TRBV7-6 with TRBJ1-4, with TRBD1 as a possible D gene (5 bases). Germline assignment: CDR1 SGHVS and CDR2 FNYEAQ. Trimming stripped 4 bases from V and 8 bases from J, with 14 bases between. This CDR3 is 14 amino acids long. The CDR3 DNA sequence: TGTGCCAGCAGCTCCCTTGGAGGGGAGGAAAAACTGTTTTTT. The encoded protein is CASSSLGGEEKLFF.